These 32 T cell receptor beta chains originate from one sample sequenced in a study of tissue T cells after allogeneic stem cell transplantation. Using immunoSEQ multiplex PCR, the repertoire was profiled, and TCRdb retains in-frame clones only, with some absent. Of nearly 10,000 clones in the sample, 65% were seen once. The sample here was tissue from the stomach, taken at autopsy. The receptors shown here come from a male donor aged 60 or older with lung cancer.

The V and J genes are TRBV14 and TRBJ2-7; D perhaps matches TRBD2 (5 bases). CDR1 is SGHDN, CDR2 FVKESK, per germline. Trimming left V 2 bases short and J 1 base short, with 15 bases between. There are 16 residues in the CDR3. The CDR3 sequence: CASSQLPADRSYEQYF. In nucleotides, the CDR3 is TGTGCCAGCAGCCAATTGCCAGCGGACCGTTCCTACGAGCAGTACTTC.

The chain joins TRBV20-1 to TRBJ2-7; no reliable D call. This CDR3 has 14 amino acids. CDR1 is DFQATT and CDR2 is SNEGSKA in the germline V gene (reference sequence). V was cut by 3 bases and J by 6 bases, with 18 bases left in between. The CDR3 nucleotides are TGCAGTGCTAGTCACGTCCACTCCGACGGCGAGCAGTACTTC. Its translation: CSASHVHSDGEQYF.

The chain has TRBV12-2 and TRBJ2-7; the D call of TRBD2 is as the table states it, not checked on the DNA. TRBV12-2 is a pseudogene. This CDR3 has 18 amino acids. The CDR3 protein is CASRLAEREGLFAYEQYF. DNA for the CDR3: TGTGCAAGTCGCTTAGCCGAGCGGGAGGGCCTTTTTGCCTACGAGCAGTACTTC.

The chain employs TRBV11-2 and TRBJ2-3; no reliable D call. Germline V gene sequence: CDR1 SGHAT, CDR2 FQNNGV. The V end was cut by 10 bases, the J end by 2 bases, with 13 bases between. The CDR3 spans 13 residues. The CDR3 coding sequence is TGTGCCACCCGGCGCGGCATCACAGATACGCAGTATTTT. Amino acid sequence: CATRRGITDTQYF. Combining the CDR3 with reference TRBV11-2 and TRBJ2-3 gives the whole variable domain EAGVAQSPRYKIIEKRQSVAFWCNPISGHATLYWYQQILGQGPKLLIQFQNNGVVDDSQLPKDRFSAERLKGVDSTLKIQPAKLEDSAVYLCATRRGITDTQYFGPGTRLTVL.

This chain links TRBV7-9 with TRBJ1-5, with D tentatively TRBD1 (6 bases). Trimming took 3 bases from V and 3 from J, leaving 18 bases between them. The germline V gene has CDR1 SEHNR and CDR2 FQNEAQ (reference sequence). This CDR3 contains 17 residues. CDR3 sequence reads: CASSLGQEAAHNQPQHF. The CDR3 bases are TGTGCCAGCAGCTTGGGACAAGAGGCAGCCCACAATCAGCCCCAGCATTTT.

The chain combines TRBV6-4 with TRBJ2-1, with D unresolved. Trimming stripped 3 bases from V and 4 bases from J, with 13 bases between. CDR1 MRHNA and CDR2 SNTAGT come from the germline V gene. The CDR3 has 15 amino acids. CDR3 protein: CASSDRLVGYNEQFF. In DNA form, the CDR3 reads TGTGCCAGCAGTGATAGGCTTGTTGGGTACAATGAGCAGTTCTTC.

This clone has more than one count but fewer than ten. V usage is TRBV6-5 and J usage is TRBJ2-2; D gene unclear. V was pared by 2 bases and J by 11 bases, with 15 bases between. Germline-derived CDR1 and CDR2 are MNHEY and SVGAGI. The CDR3 spans 14 residues. The CDR3 DNA is TGTGCCAGCAGTTACGAACAGCTAGTTGGAGAGCTGTTTTTT. This translates into CASSYEQLVGELFF.

The J gene is TRBJ2-1, the V gene TRBV24-1, with 7 bases that match TRBD1. Germline assignment: CDR1 KGHDR and CDR2 SFDVKD. CDR3 length: 14 residues. Losses at the gene ends were 9 bases for V and 0 bases for J; bases not matched to a gene: 4. Here the CDR3 DNA reads TGTGCCACCTCGGGACAGAGCTCCTACAATGAGCAGTTCTTC. As protein: CATSGQSSYNEQFF.

This clone is categorized as medium-sized. The chain combines TRBV6-4 with TRBJ1-5, with 11 positions matching TRBD1. The CDR3 spans 17 residues. Germline V gene sequence: CDR1 MRHNA, CDR2 SNTAGT. J lost 4 bases, V lost 7 bases, and 12 bases had no gene match. CDR3 coding DNA: TGTGCCAGCACCCATGGGCTAAGGGACAGGGGGAATCAGCCCCAGCATTTT. The encoded protein is CASTHGLRDRGNQPQHF.

The chain couples TRBV5-5 to TRBJ1-1; no definite D call. The CDR3 covers 12 residues. V gave up 4 bases and J gave up 2 bases, with 6 bases separating them. The germline gives CDR1 SGHKS, CDR2 YYEKEE (reference sequence). CDR3 DNA: TGTGCCAGCAGCGGGCGCAACACTGAAGCTTTCTTT. Protein product: CASSGRNTEAFF.

This clone showed up just a few times. J is TRBJ2-7 and V is TRBV3-1 (or the pseudogene TRBV3-2), with a weak D call TRBD1 (5 bases). The CDR3 extends over 14 amino acids. V was pared by 0 bases and J by 6 bases, with 12 bases between. CDR1 and CDR2 from the germline V gene are LGHDT and YNNKEL (reference sequence). The CDR3 sequence is CASSQDRELPEQYF. CDR3 DNA: TGTGCCAGCAGCCAAGACAGGGAACTACCCGAGCAGTACTTC.

CDR3 loop: CASSLDGALAEKLFF. CDR3 coding DNA: TGTGCCAGCAGCCTCGATGGGGCGTTGGCTGAAAAACTGTTTTTT. The chain uses TRBV5-4 and TRBJ1-4; D is possibly TRBD1 (5 bases). Germline loops: CDR1 SGHNT, CDR2 YYREEE (reference sequence). V lost 4 bases to trimming and J lost 7 bases, with 17 bases between them. This CDR3 comprises 15 residues. The full variable domain, in which reference TRBV5-4 and TRBJ1-4 provide the parts outside the CDR3, is ETGVTQSPTHLIKTRGQQVTLRCSSQSGHNTVSWYQQALGQGPQFIFQYYREEENGRGNFPPRFSGLQFPNYSSELNVNALELDDSALYLCASSLDGALAEKLFFGSGTQLSVL.

In this sample, this clone is medium-sized. The genes are TRBV3-1 (or the pseudogene TRBV3-2) and TRBJ1-4, with D unclear. CDR1 is LGHDT, CDR2 YNNKEL, per germline (reference sequence). Trimming took 1 base from V and 6 from J, leaving 15 bases between them. The CDR3 runs to 16 residues. The CDR3 nucleotides read TGTGCCAGCAGCCAAGGAACGGGTCTCCTCGATGAAAAACTGTTTTTT. Residues: CASSQGTGLLDEKLFF.

The chain is built from TRBV5-1 and TRBJ1-5; D perhaps matches TRBD1 (5 bases). The CDR3 consists of 14 residues. CDR1 and CDR2 from the germline V gene are SGHRS and YFSETQ. Trimming removed 4 bases at V and 10 bases at J, with 18 bases between. CDR3 amino acids: CASSPGDGPYPQHF. The DNA of the CDR3 is TGCGCCAGCAGCCCGGGGGACGGCCCATACCCCCAGCATTTT.

In its sample, this clone was seen a few times. This sequence joins TRBV10-3 and TRBJ1-5; D remains ambiguous. The germline V gene encodes CDR1 ENHRY and CDR2 SYGVKD. V gave up 4 bases and J gave up 0 bases, with 10 bases separating them. This CDR3 region has 15 residues. The CDR3 region is CAISAGRNSNQPQHF. In DNA form, the CDR3 reads TGTGCCATCAGTGCAGGTCGGAATAGCAATCAGCCCCAGCATTTT.

This rearrangement joins TRBV4-3 to TRBJ1-4; 7 bases match TRBD1. The V segment lost 3 bases and the J segment 6 bases; nucleotides outside the gene matches: 7. Germline V gene data show CDR1 as LGHNA and CDR2 as YSLEER. The CDR3 has 15 residues. This CDR3 reads CASSQEQGRYEKLFF. The CDR3 nucleotides are TGCGCCAGCAGCCAGGAACAGGGGAGGTATGAAAAACTGTTTTTT.

The J gene is TRBJ1-1, the V gene TRBV5-1; 7 positions match TRBD1. The CDR3 spans 14 residues. Germline V lookup: CDR1 SGHRS, CDR2 YFSETQ. J gave up 1 base and V 7 bases, and 7 bases lay outside the gene matches. CDR3 nucleotide sequence: TGCGCCAGCCGCTCCGGGACAGCGAACACTGAAGCTTTCTTT. It codes for CASRSGTANTEAFF.

The chain links TRBV10-3 to TRBJ1-2; D perhaps matches TRBD1 (6 bases). Per the germline V gene, CDR1 is ENHRY and CDR2 is SYGVKD. Trimming shortened V by 3 bases and J by 3 bases, and 14 bases separated the two germline ends. This CDR3 spans 15 amino acids. CDR3 protein: CAISDSLEGDYGYTF. The CDR3 DNA is TGTGCCATCAGTGACTCGCTGGAGGGGGACTATGGCTACACCTTC.

The table lists this clone with a few counts. This chain joins TRBV12-5 and TRBJ1-3; possible D gene TRBD1, 6 bases. Per germline, CDR1 LGHNT and CDR2 FRNRAP. The CDR3 has 15 amino acids. V gave up 3 bases and J gave up 1 base, with 10 bases separating them. CDR3 residues: CASGFAGHSGNTIYF. The CDR3 DNA follows: TGTGCTAGTGGTTTTGCGGGACATTCTGGAAACACCATATATTTT.

This chain links TRBV9 with TRBJ1-1, with 9 bases matching TRBD1. There are 17 residues in the CDR3. Germline-derived CDR1 and CDR2 are SGDLS and YYNGEE. V lost 4 bases, J lost 6 bases, and 16 bases stayed unmatched. As DNA, the CDR3 is TGTGCCAGCAGCTCTATACGATCCGGGACAGGGACCCCTGAAGCTTTCTTT. Amino acid sequence: CASSSIRSGTGTPEAFF.

For the CDR3, the DNA is TGCGCCAGCAGCCAAGATCCCCTAGCGGGAGTTTACGAGCAGTACTTC. It encodes CASSQDPLAGVYEQYF. The rearrangement joins TRBV4-1 to TRBJ2-7; 10 bases are a match to TRBD2. The V segment lost 0 bases and the J segment 4 bases; nucleotides outside the gene matches: 6. This CDR3 contains 16 residues. Germline V gene lookup returns CDR1 MGHRA and CDR2 YSYEKL.

This clone was detected a few times. The CDR3 coding sequence is TGTGCCAGCAGTTACGGCCCCGGACCCAACAATGAGCAGTTCTTC. Its translation is CASSYGPGPNNEQFF. This chain links TRBV6-5 with TRBJ2-1; D remains ambiguous. The length of the CDR3 is 15 residues. Trimming took off 2 bases at V and 5 bases at J, with 13 bases between the two ends. Germline V gives CDR1 MNHEY, CDR2 SVGAGI.

The V and J genes are TRBV30 and TRBJ2-7; 10 bases are shared with TRBD1. Germline V gives CDR1 GTSNPN, CDR2 SVGIG (reference sequence). The CDR3 consists of 12 residues. Trimming took 4 bases from V and 6 from J; bases not matched to a gene: 3. The CDR3 is CAWTGTGVEQYF. In nucleotides, the CDR3 is TGTGCCTGGACCGGGACAGGGGTCGAGCAGTACTTC.

By share, this clone ranks as medium-sized. The chain links TRBV12-3 or TRBV12-4 to TRBJ1-5; D possibly corresponds to TRBD1 (5 bases). The CDR3 totals 13 residues. V dropped 7 bases and J dropped 2 bases, with 9 bases sitting between them. The CDR3 loop is CASMRGGNQPQHF. As DNA, the CDR3 is TGTGCCAGCATGAGGGGCGGCAATCAGCCCCAGCATTTT.

The chain joins TRBV11-2 to TRBJ2-3; 12 positions agree with TRBD2. V trimming: 5 bases; J trimming: 0 bases; junction bases outside the gene matches: 9. Germline CDR1 SGHAT, CDR2 FQNNGV. There are 18 residues in the CDR3. The chain's CDR3 is CASSQPTSGGGSTDTQYF. As DNA, the CDR3 is TGTGCCAGCAGCCAGCCGACTAGCGGGGGTGGGAGCACAGATACGCAGTATTTT.

The chain joins TRBV20-1 to TRBJ2-7; 12 nucleotides match TRBD2. CDR1 and CDR2 from the germline V gene are DFQATT and SNEGSKA (reference sequence). With V trimmed by 3 bases and J by 4 bases, 1 base remained unmatched. This CDR3 is built from 13 residues. The DNA of the CDR3 is TGCAGTGCTAGTCTAGCGGGAGGGTACGAGCAGTACTTC. As protein: CSASLAGGYEQYF.

The chain combines TRBV28 with TRBJ2-3; 9 nucleotides agree with TRBD1. CDR1 and CDR2 (germline): MDHEN, SYDVKM. The CDR3 loop spans 13 amino acids. Trimming took 6 bases from V and 7 from J; bases not matched to a gene: 5. The DNA for the CDR3 is TGTGCCAGCAGACGGACAGGGGAAAATACGCAGTATTTT. Translation: CASRRTGENTQYF.

The rearrangement links TRBV19 to TRBJ1-4, with TRBD1 identical over 10 bases. The J segment lost 8 bases and the V segment lost 7 bases, leaving 4 bases of the junction unmatched. Germline V lookup: CDR1 LNHDA, CDR2 SQIVND (reference sequence). This CDR3 spans 13 amino acids. In nucleotides, the CDR3 is TGTGCCAGTACAGACAGGGGGCGAGAAAAACTGTTTTTT. This sequence encodes CASTDRGREKLFF.

This chain joins TRBV7-2 and TRBJ1-5; D is perhaps TRBD1 (6 bases). Trimming took off 5 bases at V and 4 bases at J, with 9 bases between the two ends. The CDR3 has 13 amino acids. In germline, CDR1 is SGHTA, CDR2 FQGNSA. The CDR3 protein is CASSQDRNQPQHF. The CDR3 DNA reads as TGTGCCAGCAGCCAGGACAGAAATCAGCCCCAGCATTTT.

This clone was observed a handful of times. The CDR3, as DNA: TGTGCCAGCAGTTTGAACAGCCTCTACGAGCAGTACTTC. Residues: CASSLNSLYEQYF. This chain joins TRBV12-3 or TRBV12-4 and TRBJ2-7; no clear D. Trimming removed 3 bases from V and 3 bases from J, with 9 bases in between. The CDR3 extends over 13 amino acids.

The rearrangement links TRBV28 to TRBJ2-2; possible D gene TRBD1, 6 bases. This CDR3 has 15 residues. The ends were cut back, 7 bases at V and 4 bases at J, with 16 bases in the middle. The germline CDR1 and CDR2 sequences are MDHEN and SYDVKM. The CDR3 coding sequence is TGTGCCAGCACCCGGTCAGGGGCGGGCACCGGGGAGCTGTTTTTT. Translation gives CASTRSGAGTGELFF. Full variable domain (rest looked up from reference TRBV28 and TRBJ2-2): DVKVTQSSRYLVKRTGEKVFLECVQDMDHENMFWYRQDPGLGLRLIYFSYDVKMKEKGDIPEGYSVSREKKERFSLILESASTNQTSMYLCASTRSGAGTGELFFGEGSRLTVL.

This clone appeared a few times. This chain joins TRBV10-3 and TRBJ2-2; 12 nucleotides agree with TRBD2. The germline CDR1 and CDR2 sequences are ENHRY and SYGVKD. This CDR3 is 13 amino acids long. Germline trimming cut 8 bases from V and 5 bases from J; bases unmatched to any gene: 0. As DNA, the CDR3 is TGTGCCATCGGACTAGCGGGGACCGGGGAGCTGTTTTTT. The encoded protein is CAIGLAGTGELFF.